The subject of this entry is one T cell receptor (beta chain). Its antigen is not known. This entry belongs to a study of a mutant IDH1 vaccine in newly diagnosed glioma. Study-wide background: In some groups vaccination began 4-6 weeks post-radiotherapy; others received it with temozolomide. Treated patients, about 62% male and approximately 38% female, averaged about 40 years of age.

Time point noted: week 35, safety follow-up. Every vaccination contained 300 ug of the mutant IDH1 20-mer peptide and was paired with topical imiquimod. Across weeks 1, 3, 5, 7, 11, 15, 19 and 23, patients received a vaccination each time, eight in all. The CDR3 extends over 14 amino acids. CDR1 MNHNS and CDR2 SASEGT come from the germline V gene. V was shortened by 1 base and J by 5 bases, with 11 bases between the two germline ends. The method was immunoSEQ multiplex PCR; TCRdb's version includes in-frame clones alone and lacks a portion of them. The data contain about 69,000 clones, roughly 86% of them seen just once; the ten biggest clones take up roughly 2%.

This rearrangement joins TRBV6-1 to TRBJ2-5, with D hard to call. The receptor was isolated from a man aged 30 to 39 with glioma. This sample comprised PBMCs, obtained from a glioma patient whose treatment included an IDH1 peptide vaccine. CDR3 residues: CASSEDRVRETQYF. The CDR3 region has the DNA TGTGCCAGCAGTGAAGATCGGGTTAGGGAGACCCAGTACTTC.